A selection of T cell receptor beta chains follows, all from one sample in a study of T-cell reconstitution after alpha-beta-depleted transplantation in children. TCRdb itself ran the PCR reads through MiXCR, one entry per CDR3 protein. The sample consists of under 300,000 distinct CDR3 sequences, roughly 12% of them appearing once. The sample in question was peripheral blood, obtained 180 days after TCRalphabeta/CD19-depleted stem cell transplant. The receptors come from a male patient aged 2 to 9 who had a stem cell transplant for chronic granulomatous disease, so the T cells may come from the graft donor. CDR3s include the opening cysteine and the closing phenylalanine or tryptophan. A D gene is named only where the DNA matches it firmly. For some rows the clone size is stated as once, few or many, or as a class when expanded; others skip it.

TRBJ1-4 | TRBV7-6 | TRBD1 | many | CASSLGQLLWSTNEKLFF | TGTGCCAGCAGCTTGGGACAGCTCCTGTGGTCGACTAATGAAAAACTGTTTTTT
TRBJ2-7 | TRBV27 | TRBD2 | many | CASRSSGSRYEQYF | TGTGCCAGCAGATCTAGCGGGAGTCGCTACGAGCAGTACTTC
TRBJ1-1 | TRBV6-1 | - | - | CASSPLLGGYTEAFF | TGTGCCAGCAGTCCCCTTTTAGGGGGTTACACTGAAGCTTTCTTT
TRBJ2-1 | TRBV20-1 | - | - | CSARDTGSYNEQFF | TGCAGTGCTAGAGATACCGGGAGCTACAATGAGCAGTTCTTC
TRBJ1-1 | TRBV28 | - | many | CASSLGPGRLAFF | TGTGCCAGCAGTTTAGGTCCGGGACGTCTAGCTTTCTTT
TRBJ2-7 | TRBV28 | - | - | CASSFGGRRAYEQYF | TGTGCCAGCAGTTTTGGCGGACGCAGAGCCTACGAGCAGTACTTC
TRBJ2-1 | TRBV7-9 | - | many | CASSPPGELRNEQFF | TGTGCCAGCAGCCCACCTGGGGAGCTCCGGAATGAGCAGTTCTTC
TRBJ1-2 | TRBV28 | TRBD1 | many | CASSPEGARHGYGYTF | TGTGCCAGCAGTCCCGAGGGGGCTCGCCATGGGTATGGCTACACCTTC
TRBJ2-5 | TRBV7-8 | - | many | CASSLSPPQETQYF | TGTGCCAGCAGCTTAAGCCCTCCCCAAGAGACCCAGTACTTC
TRBJ2-5 | TRBV25-1 | TRBD1 | - | CASSEVGQGARDQETQYF | TGTGCCAGCAGTGAGGTGGGGCAGGGGGCAAGAGACCAAGAGACCCAGTACTTC
TRBJ2-5 | TRBV6-2/TRBV6-3 | - | few | CASGQGQTQYF | TGTGCCAGCGGTCAGGGCCAGACCCAGTACTTC
TRBJ2-1 | TRBV4-2 | TRBD2 | many | CASSQATSGSVNEQFF | TGTGCCAGCAGCCAGGCGACTAGCGGGAGTGTAAATGAGCAGTTCTTC
TRBJ2-7 | TRBV5-1 | - | many | CASSASPVSYEQYF | TGCGCCAGCAGCGCCAGCCCCGTGTCCTACGAGCAGTACTTC
TRBJ2-7 | TRBV6-5 | - | many | CASSASSGSYEQYF | TGTGCCAGCAGTGCCTCGAGCGGTTCCTACGAGCAGTACTTC
TRBJ2-7 | TRBV12-3/TRBV12-4 | - | many | CASSAGGPTYEQYF | TGTGCCAGCAGCGCCGGGGGGCCCACCTACGAGCAGTACTTC
TRBJ2-7 | TRBV29-1 | - | few | CSVEENLKEQYF | TGCAGCGTTGAAGAGAACCTGAAAGAGCAGTACTTC
TRBJ2-1 | TRBV5-1 | - | many | CASSFQGSLSYNEQFF | TGCGCCAGCAGCTTTCAGGGGAGCCTCTCCTACAATGAGCAGTTCTTC
TRBJ2-3 | TRBV20-1 | TRBD2 | many | CSARLASGITDTQYF | TGCAGTGCTAGGTTGGCTAGCGGAATCACAGATACGCAGTATTTT
TRBJ2-1 | TRBV6-2/TRBV6-3 | - | many | CASSNWGYNEQFF | TGTGCCAGCAGTAACTGGGGTTACAATGAGCAGTTCTTC
TRBJ2-3 | TRBV7-9 | - | many | CASSTRIGNTQYF | TGTGCCAGCAGCACCCGGATTGGAAATACGCAGTATTTT
TRBJ1-2 | TRBV7-8 | - | many | CASSLARSGGYTF | TGTGCCAGCAGCTTGGCCAGGTCTGGTGGCTACACCTTC
TRBJ2-5 | TRBV14 | - | few | CASSQDSRGPWETQYF | TGTGCCAGCAGCCAAGATTCCCGGGGCCCCTGGGAGACCCAGTACTTC
TRBJ1-4 | TRBV7-9 | - | many | CASSDGGREKLFF | TGTGCCAGCAGTGACGGAGGGAGGGAAAAACTGTTTTTT
TRBJ2-7 | TRBV18 | - | few | CASSPVWPVRQYF | TGTGCCAGCTCACCTGTTTGGCCGGTTAGGCAGTACTTC
TRBJ1-5 | TRBV4-2 | - | many | CASSQGRGGQPQHF | TGTGCCAGCAGCCAAGGGAGGGGGGGACAGCCCCAGCATTTT
TRBJ2-4 | TRBV27 | - | many | CASSLTGLAKNIQYF | TGTGCCAGCAGTTTGACTGGACTAGCCAAAAACATTCAGTACTTC
TRBJ2-2 | TRBV3-1 | TRBD2 | many | CASSPSNSGSTGELFF | TGTGCCAGCAGCCCTTCCAATAGCGGGAGCACCGGGGAGCTGTTTTTT
TRBJ2-4 | TRBV10-3 | - | many | CAISDTEAKNIQYF | TGTGCCATCAGTGATACGGAGGCCAAAAACATTCAGTACTTC